This TCR beta chain emerged from a study of CD8+CD57+ T cells in acquired aplastic anemia (dated by TCRdb to the late 2010s). About the study as a whole: DNA extracted from sorted CD4+ and CD8+ cells had a mean of 3.2 ug, with a range of roughly 0.18 to 27.4 ug. For healthy donor samples, the average read count was about 10.8 million for CD4+ cells and fewer than 14 million for CD8+ cells. Study-level results and caveats: No significant difference in CD8+ Simpson's diversity was found between patients and healthy controls (P=0.060). Roughly 29 CD8+ CDR3 sequences were found to be shared between patients and controls, but these sequences appeared to be highly expressed in patients and within the immunodominant clones of the patients.

Genomic DNA served as template for TCR beta VDJ combination and CDR3 sequence profiling. An Illumina HiSeq 2000 was the platform used for TCR repertoire sequencing. The authors' analysis ran thus. TRBV/TRBJ rearrangement plots, CDR3 size and DJ length profiles, and Simpson's diversity index were used to evaluate the repertoires. Whichever DNA sequence was most abundant in the deep sequencing data was defined as the immunodominant clone. CDR3 amino acid sequences were screened for sharing across subjects and compared with published repertoires and the VDJdb database. The public reads were reanalyzed by TCRdb: fastp trimming at Q25, MiXCR alignment, in-frame beta chains only. Identical CDR3 proteins give one entry, which carries the most common genes and DNA. These V and J calls rely on TCRdb rather than the paper's analysis. The sample table holds about 130,000 distinct CDR3 sequences, of which 48% were seen once. The ten largest clones add up to roughly 2.5% of the sample.

With regard to this clonotype: No antigen is known for it. No much larger clone is present one base from it, and per-base qualities are unavailable.

TCR repertoires of sorted CD4+ and CD8+ blood T cells from severe aplastic anemia patients and healthy subjects were deep-sequenced in the study. Ficoll-Paque density gradient centrifugation was used to isolate peripheral blood mononuclear cells. Before DNA was extracted, CD4+ and CD8+ T cells were sorted using either FACS or magnetic beads. The V end gives up 4 bases and the J end 6 bases, leaving 3 bases in the junction not matched to a gene. The CDR3 runs 12 amino acids, cysteine and phenylalanine included. The retained sequence is limited to the CDR3, 36 bases, with the frame set at the first base. Taken from the germline V gene, the CDR1 and CDR2 loops are SNHLY and FYNNEI.

Sample: sorted CD4+, CD8+, or CD8+CD57+ T cells (not recorded which) from PBMCs. The rearranged chain carries TRBV2 and TRBJ2-7; 7 nucleotides in the junction match TRBD1. This receptor was identified in a human donor in good health, serving as a control. The nucleotide sequence is given as TGTGCCAGCAGTGCCAGGGGGTTCGAGCAGTACTTC. Translation gives CASSARGFEQYF.